A selection of T cell receptor beta chains follows, all from one sample in a study of a mutant IDH1 vaccine in newly diagnosed glioma. Method: immunoSEQ multiplex PCR; TCRdb's copy keeps in-frame clones and lacks some. Among tens of thousands of clones, roughly 85% were seen once, and the ten largest hold 7.4%. The sample here was PBMCs, taken from a glioma patient treated with radiotherapy, temozolomide or both. These receptors were taken from a woman between 50 and 59 years old with glioma. CDR3s leave out the opening cysteine and the closing phenylalanine or tryptophan. Clone size is shown for a subset of rows, as once, few, many or a class of expanded clone.

CDR3 length: 9; clone size: .; J gene: TRBJ2-3; V gene: TRBV14; CDR3 protein: ASSQESAQY
CDR3 length: 10; clone size: .; J gene: TRBJ1-5; V gene: TRBV7-2; CDR3 protein: ASSLDKGPQH
CDR3 length: 10; clone size: .; J gene: TRBJ1-2; V gene: TRBV5-1; CDR3 protein: ASSLASYGYT
CDR3 length: 13; clone size: .; J gene: TRBJ1-6; V gene: TRBV7-2; CDR3 protein: ASSSGNPDNSPLH
CDR3 length: 13; clone size: .; J gene: TRBJ1-2; V gene: TRBV7-9; CDR3 protein: ASSLRQSSPVGYT
CDR3 length: 13; clone size: .; J gene: TRBJ1-5; V gene: TRBV27; CDR3 protein: ASSLGPWGHQPQH
CDR3 length: 14; clone size: few; J gene: TRBJ1-1; V gene: TRBV19; CDR3 protein: ASSPRDRSRGTEAF
CDR3 length: 13; clone size: .; J gene: TRBJ1-5; V gene: TRBV2; CDR3 protein: ASNLDSLSNQPQH
CDR3 length: 12; clone size: .; J gene: TRBJ1-6; V gene: TRBV5-6; CDR3 protein: ASSTDRVDSPLH
CDR3 length: 12; clone size: .; J gene: TRBJ2-7; V gene: TRBV2; CDR3 protein: ASSEARDSYEQY
CDR3 length: 9; clone size: .; J gene: TRBJ2-5; V gene: TRBV10-2; CDR3 protein: ASKVQETQY
CDR3 length: 13; clone size: .; J gene: TRBJ2-7; V gene: TRBV6-1; CDR3 protein: ASRDTGGRPYEQY
CDR3 length: 14; clone size: .; J gene: TRBJ1-2; V gene: TRBV4-1; CDR3 protein: ASSQDSADFFYGYT
CDR3 length: 14; clone size: .; J gene: TRBJ1-1; V gene: TRBV4-1; CDR3 protein: ASSRGTANIATEAF
CDR3 length: 9; clone size: .; J gene: TRBJ2-7; V gene: TRBV6-6; CDR3 protein: ASSSFYEQY
CDR3 length: 14; clone size: .; J gene: TRBJ2-7; V gene: TRBV5-6; CDR3 protein: ASSLARQGASYEQY
CDR3 length: 12; clone size: .; J gene: TRBJ1-1; V gene: TRBV11-2; CDR3 protein: ASSQGGMNTEAF
CDR3 length: 10; clone size: .; J gene: TRBJ1-2; V gene: TRBV28; CDR3 protein: ASSTPTGENT
CDR3 length: 12; clone size: .; J gene: TRBJ2-3; V gene: TRBV6-4; CDR3 protein: ASSDSGSPDTQY
CDR3 length: 12; clone size: .; J gene: TRBJ1-5; V gene: TRBV30; CDR3 protein: AWSVAVSNQPQH
CDR3 length: 13; clone size: .; J gene: TRBJ1-1; V gene: TRBV7-2; CDR3 protein: ASSPRAQGNTEAF
CDR3 length: 14; clone size: .; J gene: TRBJ1-1; V gene: TRBV5-1; CDR3 protein: ASQTSPTGGLAEAF
CDR3 length: 12; clone size: .; J gene: TRBJ1-1; V gene: TRBV28; CDR3 protein: ASTTIQGLSEAF
CDR3 length: 13; clone size: few; J gene: TRBJ1-3; V gene: TRBV6-5; CDR3 protein: ASSYSGSSGNTIY
CDR3 length: 11; clone size: .; J gene: TRBJ2-5; V gene: TRBV27; CDR3 protein: ARGNGRLGTQY
CDR3 length: 11; clone size: .; J gene: TRBJ1-1; V gene: TRBV6-1; CDR3 protein: ASSGGGNTEAF
CDR3 length: 12; clone size: .; J gene: TRBJ1-3; V gene: TRBV14; CDR3 protein: ASSPLSSGNTIY
CDR3 length: 12; clone size: .; J gene: TRBJ2-3; V gene: TRBV7-2; CDR3 protein: ASSLRRAVRAQY
CDR3 length: 13; clone size: .; J gene: TRBJ1-1; V gene: TRBV7-3; CDR3 protein: ASSLRGQGKTEAF
CDR3 length: 13; clone size: .; J gene: TRBJ1-1; V gene: TRBV5-1; CDR3 protein: ASSLDPGMNTEAF
CDR3 length: 11; clone size: .; J gene: TRBJ2-7; V gene: TRBV2; CDR3 protein: ASTYSYSYEQY
CDR3 length: 12; clone size: few; J gene: TRBJ2-1; V gene: TRBV5-1; CDR3 protein: ASSIGTGGNEQF
CDR3 length: 15; clone size: .; J gene: TRBJ1-5; V gene: TRBV15; CDR3 protein: ATSRDLGGSVGQPQH
CDR3 length: 11; clone size: .; J gene: TRBJ1-2; V gene: TRBV19; CDR3 protein: ASSTGGPYGYT
CDR3 length: 14; clone size: .; J gene: TRBJ2-1; V gene: TRBV29-1; CDR3 protein: SVEDSQDRGRYEQF
CDR3 length: 11; clone size: once; J gene: TRBJ2-3; V gene: TRBV4-3; CDR3 protein: ASSHYRGDTQY
CDR3 length: 12; clone size: .; J gene: TRBJ1-2; V gene: TRBV5-6; CDR3 protein: ASSTPTQGYGYT
CDR3 length: 15; clone size: .; J gene: TRBJ2-1; V gene: TRBV4-1; CDR3 protein: ASSPVSRGRGRNEQF
CDR3 length: 13; clone size: few; J gene: TRBJ2-7; V gene: TRBV28; CDR3 protein: ASSSRDRGHYEQY
CDR3 length: 13; clone size: .; J gene: TRBJ2-3; V gene: TRBV4-1; CDR3 protein: ASSRKLDGTDTQY
CDR3 length: 14; clone size: .; J gene: TRBJ1-6; V gene: TRBV27; CDR3 protein: ASSLSDTLRNSPLH
CDR3 length: 14; clone size: .; J gene: TRBJ2-3; V gene: TRBV4-3; CDR3 protein: ASSQGGAISTDTQY
CDR3 length: 13; clone size: .; J gene: TRBJ2-5; V gene: TRBV4-2; CDR3 protein: ASSQTSGGAETQY
CDR3 length: 11; clone size: .; J gene: TRBJ1-1; V gene: TRBV10-3; CDR3 protein: AISGTGTTEAF
CDR3 length: 10; clone size: .; J gene: TRBJ2-7; V gene: TRBV10-1; CDR3 protein: ASSPGPYEQY
CDR3 length: 12; clone size: .; J gene: TRBJ2-2; V gene: TRBV19; CDR3 protein: ASSQTGFTGELF
CDR3 length: 14; clone size: .; J gene: TRBJ1-4; V gene: TRBV18; CDR3 protein: ASSPKRTGGNEKLF
CDR3 length: 12; clone size: .; J gene: TRBJ2-2; V gene: TRBV7-9; CDR3 protein: ASSPWTATGELF
CDR3 length: 13; clone size: .; J gene: TRBJ2-5; V gene: TRBV6-1; CDR3 protein: ASSDTGLPQETQY
CDR3 length: 10; clone size: few; J gene: TRBJ2-1; V gene: TRBV29-1; CDR3 protein: SVGTRGNEQF
CDR3 length: 11; clone size: .; J gene: TRBJ2-7; V gene: TRBV2; CDR3 protein: ATQGQGLHEQY
CDR3 length: 15; clone size: .; J gene: TRBJ2-1; V gene: TRBV4-1; CDR3 protein: ASSRRRETSGYNEQF
CDR3 length: 13; clone size: .; J gene: TRBJ1-6; V gene: TRBV5-6; CDR3 protein: ASSSRGDYNSPLH
CDR3 length: 12; clone size: .; J gene: TRBJ2-5; V gene: TRBV6-5; CDR3 protein: ASRAGLVAETQY